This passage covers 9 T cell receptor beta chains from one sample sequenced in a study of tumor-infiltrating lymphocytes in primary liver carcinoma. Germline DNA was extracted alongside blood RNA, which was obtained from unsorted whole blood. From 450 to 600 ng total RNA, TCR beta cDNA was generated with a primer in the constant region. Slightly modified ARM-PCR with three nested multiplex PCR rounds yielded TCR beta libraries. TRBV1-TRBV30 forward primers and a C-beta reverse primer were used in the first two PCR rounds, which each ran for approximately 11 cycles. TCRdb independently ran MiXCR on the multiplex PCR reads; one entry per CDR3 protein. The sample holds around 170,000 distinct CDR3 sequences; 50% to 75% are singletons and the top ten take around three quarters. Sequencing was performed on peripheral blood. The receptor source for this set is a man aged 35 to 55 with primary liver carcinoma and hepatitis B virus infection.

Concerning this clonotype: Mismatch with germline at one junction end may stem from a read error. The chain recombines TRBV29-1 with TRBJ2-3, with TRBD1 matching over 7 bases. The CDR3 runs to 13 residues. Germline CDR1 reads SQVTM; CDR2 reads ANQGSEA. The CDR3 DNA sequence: TGCAGCGTTGAAGAGGCAGGGACAGATGCGCATTATTTT. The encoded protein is CSVEEAGTDAHYF.

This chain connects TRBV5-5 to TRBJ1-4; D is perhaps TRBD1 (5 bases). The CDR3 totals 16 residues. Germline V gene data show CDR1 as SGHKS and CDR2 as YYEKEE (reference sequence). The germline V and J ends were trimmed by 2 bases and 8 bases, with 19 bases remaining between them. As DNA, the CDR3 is TGTGCCAGCAGCTTCCTCGCGTCAATCCGGGACGAAAAACTGTTTTTT. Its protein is CASSFLASIRDEKLFF.

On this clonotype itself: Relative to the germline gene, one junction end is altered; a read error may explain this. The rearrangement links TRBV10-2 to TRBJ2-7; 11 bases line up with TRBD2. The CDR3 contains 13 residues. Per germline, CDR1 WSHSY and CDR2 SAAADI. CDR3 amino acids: CATKLAGAPERYF. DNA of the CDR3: TGCGCCACCAAACTAGCGGGAGCCCCCGAGCGGTACTTC.

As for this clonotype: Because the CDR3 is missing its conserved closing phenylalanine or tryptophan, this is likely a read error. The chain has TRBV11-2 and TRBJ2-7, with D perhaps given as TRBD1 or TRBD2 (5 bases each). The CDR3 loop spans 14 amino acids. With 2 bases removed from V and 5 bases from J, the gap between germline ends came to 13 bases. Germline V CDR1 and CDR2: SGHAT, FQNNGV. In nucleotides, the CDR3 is TGTGCCAGCAGCTTATCGAGTCAGGGACACGAGCAGTACCTC. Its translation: CASSLSSQGHEQYL.

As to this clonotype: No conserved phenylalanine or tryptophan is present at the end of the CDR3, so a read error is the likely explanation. The CDR3 bases are TGTGCCAGCAGTCTTTACCAGGGCCTCTCCTACCAGCAGTACTTA. Amino acids: CASSLYQGLSYQQYL. This rearrangement joins TRBV11-2 to TRBJ2-7; tentative D call: TRBD1 (5 bases). In germline, CDR1 is SGHAT, CDR2 FQNNGV. The CDR3 runs to 15 residues.

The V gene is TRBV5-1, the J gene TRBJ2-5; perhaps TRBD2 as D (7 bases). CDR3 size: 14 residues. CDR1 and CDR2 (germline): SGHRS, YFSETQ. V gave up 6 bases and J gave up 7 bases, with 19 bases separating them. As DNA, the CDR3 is TGCGCCAGCAACCTGGAGAAGGGAGGGGGGACCCAGTACTTC. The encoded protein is CASNLEKGGGTQYF.

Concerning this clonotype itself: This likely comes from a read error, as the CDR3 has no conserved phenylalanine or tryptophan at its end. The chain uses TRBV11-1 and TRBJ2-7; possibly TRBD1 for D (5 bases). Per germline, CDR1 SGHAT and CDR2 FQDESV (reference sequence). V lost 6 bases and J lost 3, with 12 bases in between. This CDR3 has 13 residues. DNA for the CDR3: TGTGCCAGCAGACCAGACAGTAGCTACGAGCAGTACACC. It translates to CASRPDSSYEQYT.

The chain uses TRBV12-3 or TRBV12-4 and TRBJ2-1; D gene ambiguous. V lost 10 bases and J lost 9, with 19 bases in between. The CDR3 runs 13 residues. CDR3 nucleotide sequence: TGTGCCACAGCTTTGGGGTCGTCCCTTGAGCAGTTCTTC. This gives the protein CATALGSSLEQFF.

The DNA of the CDR3 is TGCAGCGTCCTGTCGCCCCGCCACATTGGCTACACCTTC. The encoded protein is CSVLSPRHIGYTF. V is TRBV29-1 and J is TRBJ1-2; D uncertain. The germline V and J ends were trimmed by 6 bases and 7 bases, with 18 bases remaining between them. Germline loops: CDR1 SQVTM, CDR2 ANQGSEA. The CDR3 runs to 13 residues.